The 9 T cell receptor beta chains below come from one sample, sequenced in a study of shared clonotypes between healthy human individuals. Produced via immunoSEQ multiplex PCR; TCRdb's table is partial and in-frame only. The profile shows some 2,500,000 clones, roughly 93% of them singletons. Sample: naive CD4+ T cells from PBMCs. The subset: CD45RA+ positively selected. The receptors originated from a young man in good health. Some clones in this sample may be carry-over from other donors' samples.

CDR3 amino acids: CASSQTPLRDTEAFF. CDR3 sequence (DNA): TGCGCCAGCAGCCAAACACCTTTACGGGACACTGAAGCTTTCTTT. V and J are TRBV5-1 and TRBJ1-1, with D hard to call. The CDR3 contains 15 residues. Germline loops: CDR1 SGHRS, CDR2 YFSETQ. V dropped 4 bases and J dropped 3 bases, with 16 bases sitting between them.

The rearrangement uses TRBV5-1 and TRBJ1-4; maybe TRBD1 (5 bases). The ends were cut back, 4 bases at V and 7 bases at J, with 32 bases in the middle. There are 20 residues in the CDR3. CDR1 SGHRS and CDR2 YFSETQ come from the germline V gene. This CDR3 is CASSRLGAIGTADRSEKLFF. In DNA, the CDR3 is TGCGCCAGCAGCCGTTTAGGGGCCATTGGGACCGCCGACCGGAGTGAAAAACTGTTTTTT.

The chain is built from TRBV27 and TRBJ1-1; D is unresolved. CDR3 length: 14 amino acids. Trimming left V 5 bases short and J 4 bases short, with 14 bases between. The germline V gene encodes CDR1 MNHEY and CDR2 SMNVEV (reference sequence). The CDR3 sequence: CASSPQIKATEAFF. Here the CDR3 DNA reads TGTGCCAGCAGTCCCCAGATTAAGGCCACTGAAGCTTTCTTT.

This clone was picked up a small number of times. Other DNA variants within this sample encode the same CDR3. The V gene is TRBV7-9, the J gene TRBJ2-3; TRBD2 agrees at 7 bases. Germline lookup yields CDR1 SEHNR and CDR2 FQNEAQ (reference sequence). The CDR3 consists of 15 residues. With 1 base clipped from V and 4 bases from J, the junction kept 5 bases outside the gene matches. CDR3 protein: CASSLVSGYADTQYF. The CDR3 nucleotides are TGTGCCAGCAGCTTAGTTAGCGGGTATGCAGATACGCAGTATTTT. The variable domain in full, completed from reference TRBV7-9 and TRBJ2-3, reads DTGVSQNPRHKITKRGQNVTFRCDPISEHNRLYWYRQTLGQGPEFLTYFQNEAQLEKSRLLSDRFSAERPKGSFSTLEIQRTEQGDSAMYLCASSLVSGYADTQYFGPGTRLTVL.

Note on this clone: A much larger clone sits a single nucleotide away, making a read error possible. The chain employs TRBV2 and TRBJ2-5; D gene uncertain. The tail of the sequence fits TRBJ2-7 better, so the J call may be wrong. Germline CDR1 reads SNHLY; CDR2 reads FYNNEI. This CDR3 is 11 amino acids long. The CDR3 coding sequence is TGTGCCAGCAGTGAACCCTACGAGCAGTACTTC. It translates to CASSEPYEQYF.

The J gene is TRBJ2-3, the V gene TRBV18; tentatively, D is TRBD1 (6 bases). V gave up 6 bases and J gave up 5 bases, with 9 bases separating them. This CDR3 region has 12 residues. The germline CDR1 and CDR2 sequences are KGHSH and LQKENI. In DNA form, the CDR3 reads TGTGCCAGCTCCGTCAGGGGAGATACGCAGTATTTT. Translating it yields CASSVRGDTQYF.

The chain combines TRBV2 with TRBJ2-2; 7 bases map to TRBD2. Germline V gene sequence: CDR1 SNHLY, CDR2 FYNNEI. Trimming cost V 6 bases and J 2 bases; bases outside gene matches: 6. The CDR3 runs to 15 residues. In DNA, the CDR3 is TGTGCCAGCAGATCGAGGGAGGGCAACACCGGGGAGCTGTTTTTT. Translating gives CASRSREGNTGELFF.

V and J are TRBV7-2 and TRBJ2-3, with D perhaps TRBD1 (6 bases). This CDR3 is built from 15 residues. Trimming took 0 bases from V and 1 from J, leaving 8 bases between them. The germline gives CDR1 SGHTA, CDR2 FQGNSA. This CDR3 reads CASSLATGGTDTQYF. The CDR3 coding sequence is TGTGCCAGCAGCTTAGCGACAGGCGGCACAGATACGCAGTATTTT.

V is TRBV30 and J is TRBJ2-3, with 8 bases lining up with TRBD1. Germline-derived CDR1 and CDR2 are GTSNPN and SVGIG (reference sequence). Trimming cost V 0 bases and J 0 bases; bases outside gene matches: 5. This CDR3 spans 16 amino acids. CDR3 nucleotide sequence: TGTGCCTGGAGTGTTGGGACAGGTCCTAGCACAGATACGCAGTATTTT. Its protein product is CAWSVGTGPSTDTQYF.